A selection of T cell receptor beta chains follows, all from one sample in a study of early T cells in non-severe SARS-CoV-2 infection. Using its own MiXCR run on the 5' RACE reads, TCRdb lists one record per CDR3 protein. The data hold some 77,000 distinct CDR3 sequences, with about a sixth observed a single time. Sequencing was done on a sample of whole blood. The receptors derive from an adult who was a healthcare worker with PCR-confirmed SARS-CoV-2 infection or an uninfected control (not recorded which). Both conserved end residues are part of each CDR3. D genes are given only for firm matches. Clone size is shown for a subset of rows, as once, few, many or a class of expanded clone.

V	D	J	size	CDR3	DNA
TRBV2	.	TRBJ1-6	many	CASSEGTSNSPLHF	TGTGCCAGCAGTGAAGGGACAAGTAATTCACCCCTCCACTTT
TRBV28	.	TRBJ2-7	few	CASSLSPYEQYF	TGTGCCAGCAGTTTATCTCCCTACGAGCAGTACTTC
TRBV7-9	.	TRBJ2-4	.	CASSYSGMAKNIQYF	TGTGCCAGCAGCTACTCAGGGATGGCCAAAAACATTCAGTACTTC
TRBV7-9	.	TRBJ2-3	.	CASTGEGASTDTQYF	TGTGCCAGCACAGGAGAGGGAGCTAGCACAGATACGCAGTATTTT
TRBV11-2	.	TRBJ2-1	few	CASLNPRGDPYNEQFF	TGTGCCAGCCTAAACCCGAGAGGGGACCCCTACAATGAGCAGTTCTTC
TRBV5-1	.	TRBJ2-2	.	CASSSEPSRAGELFF	TGCGCCAGCAGCTCGGAGCCATCCCGGGCCGGGGAGCTGTTTTTT
TRBV27	.	TRBJ2-7	few	CASSEGGTYEQYF	TGTGCCAGCAGTGAGGGGGGAACCTACGAGCAGTACTTC
TRBV7-9	TRBD2	TRBJ2-7	few	CASRPWGGRIYEQYF	TGTGCCAGTCGTCCTTGGGGGGGTCGGATATACGAGCAGTACTTC
TRBV14	.	TRBJ2-2	few	CASSPQGRGTGELFF	TGTGCCAGCAGCCCCCAGGGGAGAGGAACCGGGGAGCTGTTTTTT
TRBV28	.	TRBJ2-5	.	CASSLDQGKKTQYF	TGTGCCAGCAGTTTAGACCAGGGCAAAAAGACCCAGTACTTC
TRBV7-3	.	TRBJ1-1	few	CASSLNSQGNTEAFF	TGTGCCAGCAGCTTAAATAGCCAGGGCAACACTGAAGCTTTCTTT
TRBV24-1	.	TRBJ2-1	few	CATQTGVATSYNEQFF	TGTGCCACTCAAACCGGGGTAGCAACCTCCTACAATGAGCAGTTCTTC
TRBV3-1	.	TRBJ2-2	few	CASSQGISGNTGELFF	TGTGCCAGCAGCCAAGGAATTAGCGGTAACACCGGGGAGCTGTTTTTT
TRBV11-3	.	TRBJ1-5	few	CASSLGPNQPQHF	TGTGCCAGCAGCTTAGGACCTAATCAGCCCCAGCATTTT
TRBV18	.	TRBJ2-3	few	CASSPPSTDTQYF	TGTGCCAGCTCACCACCAAGCACAGATACGCAGTATTTT
TRBV7-8	.	TRBJ1-2	.	CASSPQRAQGANGYTF	TGTGCCAGCAGCCCCCAGCGCGCCCAGGGAGCGAATGGCTACACCTTC
TRBV27	.	TRBJ1-2	many	CASCAPGTNYGYTF	TGTGCCAGTTGCGCGCCGGGGACAAACTATGGCTACACCTTC
TRBV12-3/TRBV12-4	TRBD2	TRBJ2-2	.	CASSRLAGGVPGELFF	TGTGCCAGCAGTCGACTAGCGGGGGGAGTCCCCGGGGAGCTGTTTTTT
TRBV9	TRBD1	TRBJ2-5	.	CASSPDPGTDQETQYF	TGTGCCAGCAGCCCAGACCCAGGGACAGACCAAGAGACCCAGTACTTC
TRBV19	TRBD1	TRBJ2-7	.	CASSIGTGTSEQYF	TGTGCCAGTAGTATAGGGACAGGGACGTCCGAGCAGTACTTC
TRBV6-6	.	TRBJ2-7	.	CASSFSGTSYEQYF	TGTGCCAGCAGTTTCTCAGGGACGTCCTACGAGCAGTACTTC
TRBV5-1	.	TRBJ2-4	few	CASRIAGDAGIQYF	TGCGCCAGCAGAATCGCCGGGGATGCGGGAATTCAGTACTTC
TRBV5-1	.	TRBJ2-7	few	CASSSTGEQYF	TGCGCCAGCAGCTCGACGGGCGAGCAGTACTTC
TRBV6-5	TRBD2	TRBJ2-1	few	CASSSRTSWGPEQFF	TGTGCCAGCAGTTCCAGGACTAGCTGGGGCCCTGAGCAGTTCTTC
TRBV7-8	.	TRBJ1-2	few	CASSGGGVPYGYTF	TGTGCCAGCAGCGGAGGTGGCGTACCCTATGGCTACACCTTC
TRBV24-1	.	TRBJ2-3	few	CATSDRRAGRTDTQYF	TGTGCCACCAGTGATAGGCGGGCGGGTCGCACAGATACGCAGTATTTT
TRBV7-2	TRBD1	TRBJ1-4	.	CASSYYGTGTLTNEKLFF	TGTGCCAGCAGCTATTACGGGACAGGGACTCTTACTAATGAAAAACTGTTTTTT
TRBV27	TRBD2	TRBJ2-5	.	CASSLLLAGVGAQYF	TGTGCCAGCAGCCTACTTCTGGCGGGGGTTGGGGCCCAGTACTTC
TRBV2	.	TRBJ1-5	few	CASSEAGIRQPQHF	TGTGCCAGCAGTGAAGCGGGTATTCGTCAGCCCCAGCATTTT
TRBV7-6	TRBD2	TRBJ2-7	medium-sized	CASSPIPSGGIEQYF	TGTGCCAGCAGTCCAATTCCTAGCGGGGGGATCGAGCAGTACTTC
TRBV30	.	TRBJ2-2	.	CAWRALGADTGELFF	TGTGCCTGGAGGGCGCTAGGGGCCGACACCGGGGAGCTGTTTTTT
TRBV7-2	TRBD2	TRBJ2-1	.	CASSRGLAGGLNEQFF	TGTGCCAGCAGCCGGGGACTAGCGGGGGGCCTTAATGAGCAGTTCTTC
TRBV20-1	TRBD2	TRBJ2-1	few	CSAHSGLAVNEQFF	TGCAGTGCCCACTCCGGACTAGCGGTCAATGAGCAGTTCTTC
TRBV4-1	TRBD2	TRBJ2-1	few	CASSQETGLAGGLEQFF	TGCGCCAGCAGCCAAGAGACGGGACTAGCGGGGGGTCTTGAGCAGTTCTTC
TRBV6-6	.	TRBJ2-7	few	CASSLLDYEQYF	TGTGCCAGCAGTCTCTTGGACTACGAGCAGTACTTC
TRBV7-9	TRBD2	TRBJ2-3	.	CASSLAPAGGTDTQYF	TGTGCCAGCAGCTTAGCGCCCGCGGGGGGCACAGATACGCAGTATTTT
TRBV29-1	.	TRBJ2-1	few	CSVRPYNEQFF	TGCAGCGTTAGGCCCTACAATGAGCAGTTCTTC
TRBV19	.	TRBJ1-5	.	CASEAGYGPQHF	TGTGCCAGTGAGGCAGGCTACGGGCCCCAGCATTTT
TRBV11-3	TRBD1	TRBJ1-1	few	CASSEQGAVNTEAFF	TGTGCCAGCAGTGAACAGGGGGCGGTGAACACTGAAGCTTTCTTT
TRBV2	.	TRBJ2-1	.	CARGGGALVNEQFF	TGTGCCAGGGGCGGGGGCGCTCTGGTCAATGAGCAGTTCTTC
TRBV21-1	.	TRBJ2-3	.	CASSKVTGSRADTQYF	TGTGCCAGCAGCAAAGTTACAGGGTCTCGGGCAGATACGCAGTATTTT
TRBV27	TRBD2	TRBJ2-3	many	CASSYVGLAGTDTQYF	TGTGCCAGCAGTTACGTCGGACTAGCGGGGACAGATACGCAGTATTTT
TRBV18	TRBD1	TRBJ1-5	many	CASSSGTGGGGNQPQHF	TGTGCCAGCTCATCCGGGACAGGGGGAGGAGGCAATCAGCCCCAGCATTTT
TRBV6-1	.	TRBJ1-2	many	CASSEGGFYGYTF	TGTGCCAGCAGTGAAGGGGGCTTCTATGGCTACACCTTC
TRBV6-7	.	TRBJ2-5	few	CASSYSNQETQYF	TGTGCCAGCAGTTACAGTAACCAAGAGACCCAGTACTTC
TRBV10-3	.	TRBJ2-1	few	CAISDIGDNEQFF	TGTGCCATCAGTGATATCGGGGACAATGAGCAGTTCTTC
TRBV15	TRBD1	TRBJ1-5	.	CATARDRGPSEPNQPQHF	TGTGCCACCGCCCGGGACAGGGGGCCCAGCGAACCCAATCAGCCCCAGCATTTT
TRBV29-1	TRBD1	TRBJ2-7	.	CSALTGTGAYEQYF	TGCAGCGCCCTTACCGGGACAGGGGCTTACGAGCAGTACTTC
TRBV7-2	.	TRBJ2-3	many	CASSDRRPTDTQYF	TGTGCCAGCAGCGACAGACGGCCCACAGATACGCAGTATTTT
TRBV7-9	TRBD2	TRBJ2-1	.	CASSSNSGGADNEQFF	TGTGCCAGCAGCTCGAATAGCGGGGGGGCTGACAATGAGCAGTTCTTC
TRBV12-3/TRBV12-4	.	TRBJ2-3	many	CASTISADTQYF	TGTGCCAGCACCATTAGTGCGGATACGCAGTATTTT
TRBV20-1	.	TRBJ2-1	.	CSAKGRVYNEQFF	TGCAGTGCAAAAGGCAGAGTTTACAATGAGCAGTTCTTC
TRBV24-1	.	TRBJ1-1	.	CATRKQGMNTEAFF	TGTGCCACCAGAAAACAGGGCATGAACACTGAAGCTTTCTTT